This T cell receptor (beta chain) was sequenced during a study of Graves' ophthalmopathy and Graves' hyperthyroidism. This clonotype was detected a few times. Between the trimmed V and J ends, which lost 5 bases and 6 bases, there was a span of 10 bases. Germline CDR1 is SGHTA and CDR2 is FQGNSA. This CDR3 region has 13 residues. The authors amplified TCR beta CDR3 regions, and they did so from RNA transcripts for repertoire sequencing. RT-PCR with HTBI primers came first, then second-round multiplex PCR. TCRdb ran MiXCR on the multiplex PCR reads and lists one entry per CDR3 protein. The sample has 600,000 to 950,000 distinct CDR3 sequences, roughly two fifths seen once. Ophthalmopathy in the donors was of moderate-to-severe activity, with CAS ≥3, NOSPECS ≥4 and duration under 3 months.

This clonotype was obtained from an adult man with Graves' ophthalmopathy. This sequence joins TRBV7-2 and TRBJ2-2; D ambiguous. The sample taken for sequencing was peripheral blood. DNA for the CDR3: TGTGCCAGCAGCCAAAGGGCAGCCGGGGAGCTGTTTTTT. This translates into CASSQRAAGELFF.